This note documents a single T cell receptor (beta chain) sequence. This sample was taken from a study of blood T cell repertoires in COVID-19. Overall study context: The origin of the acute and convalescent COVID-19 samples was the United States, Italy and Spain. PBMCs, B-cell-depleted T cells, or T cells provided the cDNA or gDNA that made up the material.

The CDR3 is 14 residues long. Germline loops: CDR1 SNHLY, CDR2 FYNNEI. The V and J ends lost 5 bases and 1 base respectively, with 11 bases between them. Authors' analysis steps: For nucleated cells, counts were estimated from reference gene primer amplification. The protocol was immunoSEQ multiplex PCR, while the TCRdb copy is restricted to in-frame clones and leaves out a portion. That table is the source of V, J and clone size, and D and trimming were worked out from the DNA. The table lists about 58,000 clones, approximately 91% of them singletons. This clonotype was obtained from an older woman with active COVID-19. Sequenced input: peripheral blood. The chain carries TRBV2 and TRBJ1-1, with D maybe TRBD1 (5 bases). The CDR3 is CASSFLQGNTEAFF. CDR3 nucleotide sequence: TGTGCCAGCAGTTTCCTTCAGGGGAACACTGAAGCTTTCTTT.